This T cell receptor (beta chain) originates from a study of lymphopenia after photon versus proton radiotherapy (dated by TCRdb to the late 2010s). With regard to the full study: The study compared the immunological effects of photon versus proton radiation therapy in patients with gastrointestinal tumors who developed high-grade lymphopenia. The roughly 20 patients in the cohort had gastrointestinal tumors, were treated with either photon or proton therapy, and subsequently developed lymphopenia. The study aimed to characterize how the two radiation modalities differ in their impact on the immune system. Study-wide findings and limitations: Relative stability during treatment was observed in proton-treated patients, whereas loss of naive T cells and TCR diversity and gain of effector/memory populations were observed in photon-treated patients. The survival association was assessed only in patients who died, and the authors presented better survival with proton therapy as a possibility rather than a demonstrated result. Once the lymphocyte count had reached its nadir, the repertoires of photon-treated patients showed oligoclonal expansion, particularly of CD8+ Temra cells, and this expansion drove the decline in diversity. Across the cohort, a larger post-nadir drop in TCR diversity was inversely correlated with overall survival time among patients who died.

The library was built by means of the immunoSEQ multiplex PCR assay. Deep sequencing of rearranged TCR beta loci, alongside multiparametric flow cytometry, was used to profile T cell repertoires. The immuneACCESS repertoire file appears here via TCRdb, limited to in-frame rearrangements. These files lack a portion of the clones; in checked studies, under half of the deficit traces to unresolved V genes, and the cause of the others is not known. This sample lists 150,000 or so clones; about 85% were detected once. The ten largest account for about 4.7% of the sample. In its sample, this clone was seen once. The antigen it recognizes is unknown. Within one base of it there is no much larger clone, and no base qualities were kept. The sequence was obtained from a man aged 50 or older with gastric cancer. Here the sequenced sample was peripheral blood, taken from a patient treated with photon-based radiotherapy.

The nucleotide sequence is TGTGCCAGCCGACCGACAGATAGCAATCAGCCCCAGCATTTT. This encodes CASRPTDSNQPQHF. The rearrangement combines TRBV7-7 with TRBJ1-5; the D segment could be TRBD1, given 5 matching bases. V was cut back by 8 bases and J by 0 bases, leaving a gap of 11 bases between them. From the cysteine up to the phenylalanine, the CDR3 has a length of 14 residues. Solely the CDR3 DNA is kept, with 42 bases framed from the first base. CDR1 SSHAT and CDR2 FNYEAQ are derived from the germline V gene (reference sequence).